Below, 15 T cell receptor beta chains from the same sample are listed, as sequenced in a study of blood T cell repertoires in COVID-19. The repertoire was sequenced with immunoSEQ multiplex PCR; TCRdb's copy has only in-frame clones and lacks some. The sample records roughly 190,000 clones, approximately 81% being singletons. The material sequenced was peripheral blood. The receptors stem from a human donor in a cohort sampled during active COVID-19.

The genes are TRBV5-1 and TRBJ2-2; no clear D. Germline-derived CDR1 and CDR2 are SGHRS and YFSETQ. The V end lost 4 bases, the J end lost 2 bases, and 9 bases lay between the germline ends. The CDR3 runs to 14 residues. CDR3 nucleotides: TGCGCCAGCAGCCAGACTCTAAACACCGGGGAGCTGTTTTTT. Translated: CASSQTLNTGELFF.

The V and J genes are TRBV11-2 and TRBJ2-2; a weak D match, TRBD1 (5 bases). The CDR3 is made up of 17 amino acids. Trimming pared 1 base from V and 5 bases from J, leaving 17 bases between. Per germline, CDR1 SGHAT and CDR2 FQNNGV. The CDR3 bases are TGTGCCAGCAGCTTAGTTTCTCAGGGCCCGAGGACCGGGGAGCTGTTTTTT. Its translation: CASSLVSQGPRTGELFF.

The chain recombines TRBV27 with TRBJ2-2; possible D gene TRBD2, 6 bases. Looked up from germline, CDR1 is MNHEY and CDR2 is SMNVEV (reference sequence). The CDR3 runs 19 residues. Trimming took 3 bases from V and 0 from J, leaving 20 bases between them. The CDR3 is CASSFGRWERAANTGELFF. The CDR3 DNA is TGTGCCAGCAGTTTCGGTAGGTGGGAGCGGGCCGCGAACACCGGGGAGCTGTTTTTT.

The rearrangement joins TRBV18 to TRBJ2-2, with 8 bases that match TRBD1. Unmatched junction bases numbered 8, after V lost 4 bases and J lost 1 base. The germline V gene has CDR1 KGHSH and CDR2 LQKENI. This CDR3 is built from 17 residues. This CDR3 reads CASSQGYGTGNTGELFF. The CDR3 DNA reads as TGTGCCAGCTCACAGGGATATGGGACAGGGAACACCGGGGAGCTGTTTTTT.

The V call is TRBV10-3, the J call TRBJ2-3; D call uncertain. The V gene lost 0 bases and the J gene lost 9 bases, with 10 bases spanning the gap. This CDR3 spans 13 amino acids. Germline CDR1 reads ENHRY; CDR2 reads SYGVKD. CDR3: CAISESLQVTQYF. CDR3 in DNA: TGTGCCATCAGTGAGTCCTTGCAGGTGACGCAGTATTTT.

The chain combines TRBV7-2 with TRBJ2-7, with 10 bases matching TRBD2. This CDR3 has 15 amino acids. Trimming took 5 bases from V and 5 from J; bases not matched to a gene: 9. Germline assignment: CDR1 SGHTA and CDR2 FQGNSA. In nucleotides, the CDR3 is TGTGCCAGCAGCGGTCAAGCGGGAGGGATCCACGAGCAGTACTTC. This codes for CASSGQAGGIHEQYF. Together with reference TRBV7-2 and TRBJ2-7, the CDR3 gives the full variable domain: GAGVSQSPSNKVTEKGKDVELRCDPISGHTALYWYRQSLGQGLEFLIYFQGNSAPDKSGLPSDRFSAERTGGSVSTLTIQRTQQEDSAVYLCASSGQAGGIHEQYFGPGTRLTVT.

This clone came up once. This chain links TRBV4-2 with TRBJ2-6; D gene unclear. The CDR3 has 17 amino acids. V was trimmed by 4 bases and J by 0 bases, leaving 13 bases between them. The germline gives CDR1 LGHNA, CDR2 YNFKEQ. The CDR3 loop reads CASSLHIVNSGANVLTF. In nucleotides, the CDR3 is TGTGCCAGCAGCCTTCATATAGTTAACTCTGGGGCCAACGTCCTGACTTTC.

The chain combines TRBV27 with TRBJ2-3, with a possible D match to TRBD2 (6 bases). The V end was cut by 6 bases, the J end by 3 bases, with 22 bases between. The V gene's germline CDR1 is MNHEY and CDR2 SMNVEV (reference sequence). This CDR3 is built from 17 residues. For the CDR3, the DNA is TGTGCCAGCAGAAAATATTTCGGGGGTGGAGGGACAGATACGCAGTATTTT. This codes for CASRKYFGGGGTDTQYF.

The V gene is TRBV7-9, the J gene TRBJ2-5, with D possibly matching TRBD1 (6 bases). The germline V and J ends were trimmed by 5 bases and 5 bases, with 15 bases remaining between them. CDR1 is SEHNR and CDR2 is FQNEAQ in the germline V gene (reference sequence). This CDR3 contains 14 residues. CDR3 sequence reads: CASSPGQFSETQYF. As DNA, the CDR3 is TGTGCCAGCAGCCCTGGACAGTTTTCGGAGACCCAGTACTTC.

The V call is TRBV29-1, the J call TRBJ1-2, with 12 bases lining up with TRBD1. V was pared by 7 bases and J by 0 bases, with 12 bases of the junction left unmatched. Germline CDR1 reads SQVTM; CDR2 reads ANQGSEA. CDR3 length equals 17 residues. This CDR3 is CSGYSGTGGSTNYGYTF. CDR3 DNA: TGCAGCGGTTATTCCGGGACAGGGGGCAGTACTAACTATGGCTACACCTTC.

The rearrangement uses TRBV11-2 and TRBJ2-7; TRBD1 might be the D (5 bases). Germline V gives CDR1 SGHAT, CDR2 FQNNGV. This CDR3 region has 13 residues. The V end was cut by 5 bases, the J end by 2 bases, with 10 bases between. DNA for the CDR3: TGTGCCAGCAGCCGCGACAGCGCCTACGAGCAGTACTTC. This encodes CASSRDSAYEQYF.

This rearrangement joins TRBV5-1 to TRBJ2-3; 8 bases line up with TRBD2. The CDR3 has 16 residues. J lost 6 bases, V lost 3 bases, and 12 bases had no gene match. The V gene's germline CDR1 is SGHRS and CDR2 YFSETQ. The CDR3 protein is CASSSSIAGYRDTQYF. The CDR3 DNA reads as TGCGCCAGCAGCTCGTCCATAGCGGGATATCGGGATACGCAGTATTTT.

The chain carries TRBV28 and TRBJ2-7; D remains unclear. The germline V gene has CDR1 MDHEN and CDR2 SYDVKM. The CDR3 length is 13 residues. Trimming cost V 3 bases and J 0 bases, with 6 bases left between them. The CDR3 DNA is TGTGCCAGCAGTTTGAGGAGCTCCTACGAGCAGTACTTC. Residues: CASSLRSSYEQYF.

V is TRBV6-5 and J is TRBJ1-1; D is ambiguous. The V and J ends lost 5 bases and 11 bases respectively, with 15 bases between them. Germline CDR1 MNHEY, CDR2 SVGAGI. The CDR3 is made up of 12 amino acids. The CDR3 reads CASSPNARFAFF. In nucleotides, the CDR3 is TGTGCCAGCAGTCCCAATGCGAGGTTCGCTTTCTTT.

The chain couples TRBV7-3 to TRBJ1-6, with TRBD1 as a possible D gene (5 bases). Germline V gene data show CDR1 as SGHTA and CDR2 as FQGTGA. The CDR3 is 13 amino acids. Trimming pared 5 bases from V and 8 bases from J, leaving 10 bases between. CDR3 bases: TGTGCCAGCAGCGCCGGGGGATATTCACCCCTCCACTTT. It translates to CASSAGGYSPLHF.